This TCR beta chain was documented in a study of shared clonotypes between healthy human individuals. The CDR3 runs 15 residues. Germline V gene lookup returns CDR1 MDHEN and CDR2 SYDVKM. V lost 3 bases and J lost 4, with 13 bases in between. Produced via immunoSEQ multiplex PCR; TCRdb's table is partial and in-frame only. Here the sample spans about 380,000 clones, about 96% being singletons. What was sequenced was memory CD8+ T cells sorted from blood. The sample's subset: CD45RO+ cells pooled with CCR7-negative TemRA cells. The clonotype was recovered from a man aged 25 to 40 in good health. This rearrangement joins TRBV28 to TRBJ1-5, with TRBD1 as a possible D gene (5 bases). The CDR3 DNA sequence: TGTGCCAGCAGTTTTATAGCGGCAGGGAATCAGCCCCAGCATTTT. Translation gives CASSFIAAGNQPQHF.